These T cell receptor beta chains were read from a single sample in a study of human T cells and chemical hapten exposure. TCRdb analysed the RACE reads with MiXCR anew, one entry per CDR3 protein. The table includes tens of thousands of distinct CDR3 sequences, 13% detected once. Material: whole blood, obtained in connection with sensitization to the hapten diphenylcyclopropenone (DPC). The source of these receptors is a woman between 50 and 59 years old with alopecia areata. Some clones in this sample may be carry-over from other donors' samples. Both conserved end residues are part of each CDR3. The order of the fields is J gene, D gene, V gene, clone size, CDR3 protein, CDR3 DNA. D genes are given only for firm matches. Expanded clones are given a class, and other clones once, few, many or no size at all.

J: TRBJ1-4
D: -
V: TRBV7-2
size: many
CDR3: CASSLELGNEKLFF
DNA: TGTGCCAGCAGCTTAGAACTGGGGAATGAAAAACTGTTTTTT

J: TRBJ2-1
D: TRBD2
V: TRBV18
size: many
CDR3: CASSSLAGARDEQFF
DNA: TGTGCCAGCTCGTCACTAGCGGGAGCAAGGGATGAGCAGTTCTTC

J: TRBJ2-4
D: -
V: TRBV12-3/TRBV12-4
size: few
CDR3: CASNPRDGIQYF
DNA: TGTGCCAGCAACCCGCGGGATGGCATTCAGTACTTC

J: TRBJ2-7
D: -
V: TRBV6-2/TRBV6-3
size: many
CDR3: CASSYSWVASSYEQYF
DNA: TGTGCCAGCAGTTACTCGTGGGTTGCATCGTCCTACGAGCAGTACTTC

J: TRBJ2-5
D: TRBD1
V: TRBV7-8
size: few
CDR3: CASSARQGRETQYF
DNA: TGTGCCAGCAGCGCTCGACAGGGAAGAGAGACCCAGTACTTC

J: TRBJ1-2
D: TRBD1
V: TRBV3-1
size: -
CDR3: CASSQVSGQGAMYGYTF
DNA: TGTGCCAGCAGCCAAGTGTCCGGACAGGGGGCGATGTATGGCTACACCTTC

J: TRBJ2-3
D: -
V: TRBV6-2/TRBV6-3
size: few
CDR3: CATRTGDTQYF
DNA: TGTGCCACCCGAACGGGAGATACGCAGTATTTT

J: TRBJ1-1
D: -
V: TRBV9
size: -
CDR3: CASSVGHGGAEAFF
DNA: TGTGCCAGCAGCGTAGGGCACGGTGGAGCTGAAGCTTTCTTT

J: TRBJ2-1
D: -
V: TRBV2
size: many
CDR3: CASSEVYPVMGEQFF
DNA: TGTGCCAGCAGTGAAGTCTACCCAGTTATGGGTGAGCAGTTCTTC

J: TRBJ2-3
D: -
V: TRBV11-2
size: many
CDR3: CASSLGIDTQYF
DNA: TGTGCCAGCAGCTTAGGGATAGATACGCAGTATTTT

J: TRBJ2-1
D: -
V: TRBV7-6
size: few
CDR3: CASSLLGEDTNEQFF
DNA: TGTGCCAGCAGCTTACTAGGGGAGGATACGAATGAGCAGTTCTTC

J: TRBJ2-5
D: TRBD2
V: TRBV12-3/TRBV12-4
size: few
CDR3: CASSFVASGQETQYF
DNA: TGTGCCAGCAGTTTCGTGGCTAGCGGGCAAGAGACCCAGTACTTC

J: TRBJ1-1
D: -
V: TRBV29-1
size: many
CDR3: CSVRGVNTEAFF
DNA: TGCAGCGTCAGGGGTGTGAACACTGAAGCTTTCTTT

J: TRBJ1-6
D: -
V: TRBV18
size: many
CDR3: CASSPLPGTYSPLHF
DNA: TGTGCCAGCTCACCACTGCCAGGGACCTATTCACCCCTCCACTTT

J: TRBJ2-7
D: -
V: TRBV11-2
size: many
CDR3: CASSLLVGVSEQYF
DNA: TGTGCCAGCAGCCTCCTCGTCGGGGTCTCCGAGCAGTACTTC

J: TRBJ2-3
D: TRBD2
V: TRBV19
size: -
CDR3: CASSLLSGASTDTQYF
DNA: TGTGCCAGTAGTCTACTTAGCGGGGCTAGCACAGATACGCAGTATTTT

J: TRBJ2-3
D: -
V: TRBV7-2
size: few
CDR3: CASSLTTNTQYF
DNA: TGTGCCAGCAGCTTAACTACAAATACGCAGTATTTT